This TCR beta chain was sequenced in a study of shared clonotypes between healthy human individuals. As to this clone: The antigen remains unidentified.

Study conclusions and caveats: The sharing of 4.5% to 6.5% of naive CD4 clonotypes was seen across a handful of donors.

The CDR3 extends over 16 amino acids. V shed 1 base, J shed 8 bases, and the junction held 10 bases outside the gene matches. Germline V gives CDR1 MDHEN, CDR2 SYDVKM. There were only Caucasian adults among the donors, and all lived in Nashville, Tennessee. Each cell subset's genomic DNA was divided evenly among several immunoSEQ plates. Sequencing used immunoSEQ multiplex PCR; TCRdb keeps in-frame clones, though not all of them. Here the sample spans approximately 530,000 clones, 90% to 96% being singletons. Sequenced: naive CD4+ T cells sorted from blood. Subset indicated: CD45RA+ positively selected. This chain joins TRBV28 and TRBJ1-4; the match to TRBD1 covers 7 bases. This receptor was obtained from a woman under 40 in good health. CDR3 nucleotides: TGTGCCAGCAGTTTATCGGACGGGACAGCGGGCGAAAAACTGTTTTTT. This translates into CASSLSDGTAGEKLFF.